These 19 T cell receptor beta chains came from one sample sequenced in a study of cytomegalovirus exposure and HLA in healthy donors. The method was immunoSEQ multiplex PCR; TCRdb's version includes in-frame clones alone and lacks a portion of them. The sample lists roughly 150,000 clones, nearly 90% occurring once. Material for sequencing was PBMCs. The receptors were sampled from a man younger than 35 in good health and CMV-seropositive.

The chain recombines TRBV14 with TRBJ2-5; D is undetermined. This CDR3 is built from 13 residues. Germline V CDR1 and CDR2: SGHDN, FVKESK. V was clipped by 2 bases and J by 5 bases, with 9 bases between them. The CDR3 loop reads CASSQQSRETQYF. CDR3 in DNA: TGTGCCAGCAGCCAACAGTCCCGTGAGACCCAGTACTTC.

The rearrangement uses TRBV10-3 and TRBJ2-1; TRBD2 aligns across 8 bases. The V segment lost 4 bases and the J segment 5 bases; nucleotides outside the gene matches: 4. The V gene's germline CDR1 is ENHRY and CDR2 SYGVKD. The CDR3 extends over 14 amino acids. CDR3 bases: TGTGCCATCAGTGTAGCGGGAATAGACAATGAGCAGTTCTTC. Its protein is CAISVAGIDNEQFF.

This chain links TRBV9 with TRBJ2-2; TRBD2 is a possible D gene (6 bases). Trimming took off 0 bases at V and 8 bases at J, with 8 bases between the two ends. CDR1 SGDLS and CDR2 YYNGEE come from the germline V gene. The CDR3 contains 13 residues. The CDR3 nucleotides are TGTGCCAGCAGCGTAGGGGGGGAAGGGGAGCTGTTTTTT. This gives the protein CASSVGGEGELFF.

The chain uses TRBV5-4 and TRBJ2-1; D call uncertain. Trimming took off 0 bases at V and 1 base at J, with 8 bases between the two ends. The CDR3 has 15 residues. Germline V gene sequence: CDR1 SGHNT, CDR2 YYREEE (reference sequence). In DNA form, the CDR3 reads TGTGCCAGCAGCTTGGAGATGCGGTCCTACAATGAGCAGTTCTTC. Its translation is CASSLEMRSYNEQFF.

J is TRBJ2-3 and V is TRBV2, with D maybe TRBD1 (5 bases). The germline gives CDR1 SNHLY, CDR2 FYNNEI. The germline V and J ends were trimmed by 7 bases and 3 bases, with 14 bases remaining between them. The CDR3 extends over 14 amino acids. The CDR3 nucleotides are TGTGCCAGCACTCTGACAGCCCCTACAGATACGCAGTATTTT. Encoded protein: CASTLTAPTDTQYF.

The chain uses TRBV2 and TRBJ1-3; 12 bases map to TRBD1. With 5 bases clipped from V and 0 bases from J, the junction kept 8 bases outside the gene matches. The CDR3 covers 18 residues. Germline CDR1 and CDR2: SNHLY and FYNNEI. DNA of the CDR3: TGTGCCAGCAGTCTATTGGGGACAGGGGGCGTCTCTGGAAACACCATATATTTT. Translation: CASSLLGTGGVSGNTIYF.

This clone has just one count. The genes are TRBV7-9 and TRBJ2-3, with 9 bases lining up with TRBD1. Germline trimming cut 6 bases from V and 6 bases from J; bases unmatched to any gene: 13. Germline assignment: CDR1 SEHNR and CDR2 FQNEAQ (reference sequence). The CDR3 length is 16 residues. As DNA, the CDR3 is TGTGCCAGCAGGCAAAGATGGACAGGGGACCGGGATACGCAGTATTTT. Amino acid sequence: CASRQRWTGDRDTQYF.

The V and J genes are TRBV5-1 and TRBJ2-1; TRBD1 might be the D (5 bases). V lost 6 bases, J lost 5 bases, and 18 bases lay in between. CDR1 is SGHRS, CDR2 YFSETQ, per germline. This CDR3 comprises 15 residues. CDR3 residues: CASTLETVGHNEQFF. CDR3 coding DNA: TGCGCCAGCACTCTTGAGACAGTGGGTCACAATGAGCAGTTCTTC. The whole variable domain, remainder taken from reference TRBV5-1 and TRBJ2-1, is KAGVTQTPRYLIKTRGQQVTLSCSPISGHRSVSWYQQTPGQGLQFLFEYFSETQRNKGNFPGRFSGRQFSNSRSEMNVSTLELGDSALYLCASTLETVGHNEQFFGPGTRLTVL.

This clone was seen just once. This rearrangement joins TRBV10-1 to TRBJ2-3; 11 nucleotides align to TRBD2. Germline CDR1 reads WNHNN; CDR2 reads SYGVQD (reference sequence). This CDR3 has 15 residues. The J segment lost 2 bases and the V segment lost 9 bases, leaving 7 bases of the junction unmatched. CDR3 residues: CASTLAGGFTDTQYF. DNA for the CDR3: TGCGCCAGTACGTTAGCGGGAGGGTTCACAGATACGCAGTATTTT.

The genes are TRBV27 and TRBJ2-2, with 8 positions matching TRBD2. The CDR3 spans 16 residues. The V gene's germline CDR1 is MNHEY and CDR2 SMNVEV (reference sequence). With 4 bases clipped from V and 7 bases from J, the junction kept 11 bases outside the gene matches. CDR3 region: CASSYLLGRANGELFF. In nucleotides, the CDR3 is TGTGCCAGCAGTTACCTCCTCGGGAGGGCCAACGGGGAGCTGTTTTTT.

The CDR3 here is CASSLKQAYNEQFF. The CDR3 DNA reads as TGTGCCAGCAGCTTAAAACAGGCTTACAATGAGCAGTTCTTC. The chain uses TRBV7-8 and TRBJ2-1; D perhaps matches TRBD1 (5 bases). The CDR3 covers 14 residues. Germline assignment: CDR1 SGHVS and CDR2 FQNEAQ. The ends were cut back, 2 bases at V and 4 bases at J, with 9 bases in the middle.

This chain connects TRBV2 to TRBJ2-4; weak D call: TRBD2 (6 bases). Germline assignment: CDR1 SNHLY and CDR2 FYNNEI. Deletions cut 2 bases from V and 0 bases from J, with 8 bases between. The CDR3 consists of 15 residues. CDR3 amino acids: CASSEWTIAKNIQYF. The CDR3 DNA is TGTGCCAGCAGTGAATGGACTATAGCCAAAAACATTCAGTACTTC.

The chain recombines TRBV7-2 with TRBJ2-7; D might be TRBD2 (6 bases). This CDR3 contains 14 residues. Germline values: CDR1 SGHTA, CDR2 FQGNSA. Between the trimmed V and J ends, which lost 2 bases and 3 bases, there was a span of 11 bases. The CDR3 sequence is CASSLSGGNYEQYF. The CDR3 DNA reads TGTGCCAGCAGCTTAAGTGGAGGGAACTACGAGCAGTACTTC. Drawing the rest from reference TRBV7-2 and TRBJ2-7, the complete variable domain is GAGVSQSPSNKVTEKGKDVELRCDPISGHTALYWYRQSLGQGLEFLIYFQGNSAPDKSGLPSDRFSAERTGGSVSTLTIQRTQQEDSAVYLCASSLSGGNYEQYFGPGTRLTVT.

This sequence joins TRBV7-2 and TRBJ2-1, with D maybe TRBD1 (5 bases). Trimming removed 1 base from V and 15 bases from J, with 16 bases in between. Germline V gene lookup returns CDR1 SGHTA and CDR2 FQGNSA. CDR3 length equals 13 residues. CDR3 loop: CASSLGGGAGRFF. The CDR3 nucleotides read TGTGCCAGCAGCTTAGGGGGCGGAGCCGGTCGGTTCTTC.

The CDR3: CAISDRGLAGGDEQFF. The DNA of the CDR3 is TGTGCCATCAGTGATCGGGGACTAGCGGGAGGCGATGAGCAGTTCTTC. The chain recombines TRBV10-3 with TRBJ2-1; 15 nucleotides align to TRBD2. The CDR3 covers 16 residues. Unmatched junction bases numbered 5, after V lost 3 bases and J lost 8 bases. Germline CDR1 reads ENHRY; CDR2 reads SYGVKD.

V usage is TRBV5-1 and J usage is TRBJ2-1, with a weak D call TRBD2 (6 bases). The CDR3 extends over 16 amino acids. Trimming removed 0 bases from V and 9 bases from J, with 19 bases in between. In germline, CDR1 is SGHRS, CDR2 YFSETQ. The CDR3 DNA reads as TGCGCCAGCAGCTTGGGATGGGACTCGGGGTCGACTGAGCAGTTCTTC. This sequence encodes CASSLGWDSGSTEQFF.

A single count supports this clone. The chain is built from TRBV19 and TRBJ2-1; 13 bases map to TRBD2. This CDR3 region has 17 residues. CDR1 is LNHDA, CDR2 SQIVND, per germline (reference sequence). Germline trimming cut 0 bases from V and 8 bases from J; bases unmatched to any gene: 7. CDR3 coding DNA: TGTGCCAGTAGTATAGATCCTACTAGCGGGAGGGGGGATGAGCAGTTCTTC. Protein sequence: CASSIDPTSGRGDEQFF.

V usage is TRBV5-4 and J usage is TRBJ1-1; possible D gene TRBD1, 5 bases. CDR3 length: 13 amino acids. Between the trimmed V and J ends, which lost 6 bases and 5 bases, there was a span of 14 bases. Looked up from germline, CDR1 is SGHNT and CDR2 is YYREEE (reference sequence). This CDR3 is CASTPGRGTEAFF. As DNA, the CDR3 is TGTGCCAGCACCCCAGGGCGGGGAACTGAAGCTTTCTTT.

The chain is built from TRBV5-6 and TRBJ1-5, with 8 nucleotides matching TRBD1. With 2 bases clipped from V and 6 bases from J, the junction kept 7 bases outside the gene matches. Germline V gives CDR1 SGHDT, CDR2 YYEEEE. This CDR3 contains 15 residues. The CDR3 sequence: CASSLGRGQRQPQHF. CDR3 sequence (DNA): TGTGCCAGCAGCTTAGGCAGGGGGCAGCGTCAGCCCCAGCATTTT.